This TCR beta chain was retrieved from a study of shared clonotypes between healthy human individuals. The germline gives CDR1 SGHAT, CDR2 FQNNGV. The V and J ends lost 3 bases and 2 bases respectively, with 14 bases between them. The CDR3 loop spans 16 amino acids. The material for each subset, its genomic DNA, was split evenly across several immunoSEQ plates. Replicate PCRs from sorted subsets contained approximately 220 ng DNA, which is around 29,000 T cell genomes. Sequencing used immunoSEQ multiplex PCR; TCRdb keeps in-frame clones, though not all of them. Among 2,100,000 or so clones listed, more than 90% were seen once.

This TCR was recovered from a man aged 18 to 29 in good health. The gene calls are TRBV11-2 and TRBJ2-1; TRBD1 or TRBD2 may be the D gene (5 bases each). The sample taken for sequencing was naive CD4+ T cells sorted from blood. The subset was: CD45RA+ positively selected. CDR3 in amino acids: CASSFWGNLAYNEQFF. The CDR3 coding sequence is TGTGCCAGCAGCTTCTGGGGGAACCTGGCCTACAATGAGCAGTTCTTC.